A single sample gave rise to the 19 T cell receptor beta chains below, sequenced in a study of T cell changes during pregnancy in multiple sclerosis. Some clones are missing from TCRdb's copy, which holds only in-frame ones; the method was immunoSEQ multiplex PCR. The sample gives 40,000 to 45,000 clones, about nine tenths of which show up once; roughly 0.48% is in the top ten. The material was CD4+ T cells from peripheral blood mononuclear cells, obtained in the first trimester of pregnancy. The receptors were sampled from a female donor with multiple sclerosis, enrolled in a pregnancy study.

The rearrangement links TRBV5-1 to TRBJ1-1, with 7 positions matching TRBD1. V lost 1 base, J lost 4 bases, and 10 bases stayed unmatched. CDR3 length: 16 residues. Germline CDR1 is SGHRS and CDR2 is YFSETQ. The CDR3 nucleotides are TGCGCCAGCAGCTTGATGGTGTCACAGGGGAGCACTGAAGCTTTCTTT. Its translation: CASSLMVSQGSTEAFF.

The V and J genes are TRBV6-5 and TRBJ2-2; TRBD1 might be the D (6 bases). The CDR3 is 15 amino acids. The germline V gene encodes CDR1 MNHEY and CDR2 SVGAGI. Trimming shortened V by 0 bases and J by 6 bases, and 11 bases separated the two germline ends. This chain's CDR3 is CASSYSKSGAGELFF. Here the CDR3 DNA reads TGTGCCAGCAGTTACTCGAAATCAGGGGCCGGGGAGCTGTTTTTT.

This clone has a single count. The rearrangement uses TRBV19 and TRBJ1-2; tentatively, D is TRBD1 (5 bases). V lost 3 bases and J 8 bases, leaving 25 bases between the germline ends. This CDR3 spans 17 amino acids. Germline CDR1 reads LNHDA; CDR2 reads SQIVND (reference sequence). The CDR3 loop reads CASSITDSGFGRRGYTF. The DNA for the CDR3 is TGTGCCAGTAGTATTACGGATTCAGGGTTCGGGAGGAGAGGCTACACCTTC. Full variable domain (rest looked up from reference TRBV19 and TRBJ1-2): DGGITQSPKYLFRKEGQNVTLSCEQNLNHDAMYWYRQDPGQGLRLIYYSQIVNDFQKGDIAEGYSVSREKKESFPLTVTSAQKNPTAFYLCASSITDSGFGRRGYTFGSGTRLTVV.

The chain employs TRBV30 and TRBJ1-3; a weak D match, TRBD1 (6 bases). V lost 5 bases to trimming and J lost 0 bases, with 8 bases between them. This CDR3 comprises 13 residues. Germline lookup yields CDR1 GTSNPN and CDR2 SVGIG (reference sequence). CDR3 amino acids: CAWEQGSGNTIYF. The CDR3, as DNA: TGTGCCTGGGAACAGGGCTCTGGAAACACCATATATTTT.

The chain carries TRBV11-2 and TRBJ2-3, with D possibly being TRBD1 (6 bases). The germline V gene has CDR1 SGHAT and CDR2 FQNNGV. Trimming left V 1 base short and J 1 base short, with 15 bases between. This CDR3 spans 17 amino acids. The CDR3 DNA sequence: TGTGCCAGCAGCTTAGGCCCCCCGGGACAACGCACAGATACGCAGTATTTT. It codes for CASSLGPPGQRTDTQYF.

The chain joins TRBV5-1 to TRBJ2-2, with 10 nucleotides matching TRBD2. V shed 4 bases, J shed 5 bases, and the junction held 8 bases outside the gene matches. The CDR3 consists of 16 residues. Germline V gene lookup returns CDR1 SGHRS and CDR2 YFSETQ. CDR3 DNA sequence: TGCGCCAGCAGCGATCTAGCGGGAGCGTCGACCGGGGAGCTGTTTTTT. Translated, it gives CASSDLAGASTGELFF.

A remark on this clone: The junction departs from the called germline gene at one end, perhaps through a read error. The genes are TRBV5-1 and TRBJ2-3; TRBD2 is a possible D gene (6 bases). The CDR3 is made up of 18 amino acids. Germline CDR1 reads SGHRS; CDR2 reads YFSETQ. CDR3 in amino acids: CVSSFFSLMGGNADTQYF. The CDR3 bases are TGCGTCAGCAGTTTTTTTAGTCTTATGGGGGGAAATGCAGATACGCAGTATTTT.

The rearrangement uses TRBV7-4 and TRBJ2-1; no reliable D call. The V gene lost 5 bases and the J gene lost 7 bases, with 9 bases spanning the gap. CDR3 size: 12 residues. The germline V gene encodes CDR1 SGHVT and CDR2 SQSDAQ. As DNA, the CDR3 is TGTGCCAGCAGCCCCCGCGAAAATGAGCAGTTCTTC. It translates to CASSPRENEQFF.

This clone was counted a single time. Here the CDR3 reads CAISEMGQGRDYGYTF. DNA of the CDR3: TGTGCCATCAGTGAGATGGGACAGGGGAGGGACTATGGCTACACCTTC. The chain couples TRBV10-3 to TRBJ1-2, with 10 bases that match TRBD1. In germline, CDR1 is ENHRY, CDR2 SYGVKD. V lost 2 bases to trimming and J lost 3 bases; unmatched junction nucleotides: 6. This CDR3 contains 16 residues.

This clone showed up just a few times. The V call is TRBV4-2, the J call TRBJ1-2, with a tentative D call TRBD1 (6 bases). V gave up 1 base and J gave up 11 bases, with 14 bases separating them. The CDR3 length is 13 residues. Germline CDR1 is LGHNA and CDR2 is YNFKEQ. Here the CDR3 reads CASSQATGNPYTF. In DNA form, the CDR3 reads TGTGCCAGCAGCCAAGCTACAGGGAACCCTTACACCTTC.

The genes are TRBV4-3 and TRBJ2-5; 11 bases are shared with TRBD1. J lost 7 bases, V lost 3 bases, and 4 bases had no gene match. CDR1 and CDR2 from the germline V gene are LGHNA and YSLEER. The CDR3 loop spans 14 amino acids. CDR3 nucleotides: TGCGCCAGCAGCCAGGACAGGGGGCGAGTGACCCAGTACTTC. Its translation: CASSQDRGRVTQYF.

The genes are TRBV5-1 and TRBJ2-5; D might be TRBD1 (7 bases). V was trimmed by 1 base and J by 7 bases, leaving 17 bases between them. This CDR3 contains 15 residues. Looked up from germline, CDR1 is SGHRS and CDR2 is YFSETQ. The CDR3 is CASSLLKAEGATQYF. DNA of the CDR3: TGCGCCAGCAGCTTGCTTAAGGCGGAGGGGGCGACCCAGTACTTC.

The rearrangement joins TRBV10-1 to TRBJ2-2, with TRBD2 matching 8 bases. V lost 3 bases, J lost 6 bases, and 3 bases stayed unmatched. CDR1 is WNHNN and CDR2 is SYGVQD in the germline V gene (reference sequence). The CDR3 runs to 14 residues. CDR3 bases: TGCGCCAGCAGTGAAGGACTAGCTCCCGGGGAGCTGTTTTTT. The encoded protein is CASSEGLAPGELFF.

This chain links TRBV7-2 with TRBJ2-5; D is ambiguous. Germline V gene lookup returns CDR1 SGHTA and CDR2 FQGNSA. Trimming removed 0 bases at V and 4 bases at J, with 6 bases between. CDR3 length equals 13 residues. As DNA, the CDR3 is TGTGCCAGCAGCTTAGCCATACTAGAGACCCAGTACTTC. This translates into CASSLAILETQYF.

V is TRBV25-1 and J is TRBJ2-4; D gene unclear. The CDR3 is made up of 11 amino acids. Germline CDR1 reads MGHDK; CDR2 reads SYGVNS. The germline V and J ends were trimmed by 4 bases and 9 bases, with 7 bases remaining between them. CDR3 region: CASSVQSIQYF. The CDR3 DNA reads TGTGCCAGCAGTGTGCAGTCCATTCAGTACTTC. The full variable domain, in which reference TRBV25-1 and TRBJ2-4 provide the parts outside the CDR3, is EADIYQTPRYLVIGTGKKITLECSQTMGHDKMYWYQQDPGMELHLIHYSYGVNSTEKGDLSSESTVSRIRTEHFPLTLESARPSHTSQYLCASSVQSIQYFGAGTRLSVL.

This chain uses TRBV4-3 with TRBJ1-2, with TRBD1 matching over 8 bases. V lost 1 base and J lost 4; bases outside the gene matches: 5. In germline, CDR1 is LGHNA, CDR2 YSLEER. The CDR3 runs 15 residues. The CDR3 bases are TGCGCCAGCAGCCAAGCAAACACAGGGGGCTATGGCTACACCTTC. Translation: CASSQANTGGYGYTF.

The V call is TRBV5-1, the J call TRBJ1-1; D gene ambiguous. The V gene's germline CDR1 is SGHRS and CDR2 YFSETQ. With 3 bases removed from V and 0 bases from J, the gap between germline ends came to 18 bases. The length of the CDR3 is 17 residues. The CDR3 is CASSSSVMRTMNTEAFF. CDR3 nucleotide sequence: TGCGCCAGCAGCTCATCAGTGATGAGGACTATGAACACTGAAGCTTTCTTT. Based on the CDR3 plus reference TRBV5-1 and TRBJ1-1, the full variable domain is KAGVTQTPRYLIKTRGQQVTLSCSPISGHRSVSWYQQTPGQGLQFLFEYFSETQRNKGNFPGRFSGRQFSNSRSEMNVSTLELGDSALYLCASSSSVMRTMNTEAFFGQGTRLTVV.

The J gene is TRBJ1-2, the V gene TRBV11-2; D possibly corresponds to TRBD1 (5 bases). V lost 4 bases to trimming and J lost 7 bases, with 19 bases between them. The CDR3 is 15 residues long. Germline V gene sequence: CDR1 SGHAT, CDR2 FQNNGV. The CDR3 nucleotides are TGTGCCAGCAGCTCCGTCGTTAGGTATCAGGGTGGCTACACCTTC. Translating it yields CASSSVVRYQGGYTF.

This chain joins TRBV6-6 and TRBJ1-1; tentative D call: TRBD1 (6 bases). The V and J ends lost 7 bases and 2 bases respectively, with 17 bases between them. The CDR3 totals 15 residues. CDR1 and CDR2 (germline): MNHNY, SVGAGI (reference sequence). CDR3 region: CASIRGSQGNTEAFF. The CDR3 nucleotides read TGTGCCAGCATTAGGGGGAGTCAGGGAAACACTGAAGCTTTCTTT.